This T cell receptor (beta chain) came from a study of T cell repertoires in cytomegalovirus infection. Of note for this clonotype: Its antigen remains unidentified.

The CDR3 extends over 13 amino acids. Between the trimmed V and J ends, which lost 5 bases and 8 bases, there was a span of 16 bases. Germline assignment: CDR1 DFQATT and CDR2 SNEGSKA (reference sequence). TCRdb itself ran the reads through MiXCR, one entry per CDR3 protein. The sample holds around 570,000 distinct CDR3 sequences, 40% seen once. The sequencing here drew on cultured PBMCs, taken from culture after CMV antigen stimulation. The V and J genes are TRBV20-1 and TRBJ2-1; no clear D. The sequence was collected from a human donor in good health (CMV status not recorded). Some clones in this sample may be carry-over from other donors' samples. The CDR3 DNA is TGCAGTGCTTCTCCTGTCCAGCCCGATGAGCAGTTCTTC. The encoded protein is CSASPVQPDEQFF.